This TCR beta chain comes out of a study of T cell responses to AZD1222 COVID-19 vaccine. Some second doses came at about 4 weeks and others at about 12 weeks; these were pooled. The germline V and J ends were trimmed by 4 bases and 2 bases, with 12 bases remaining between them. Germline V gene sequence: CDR1 ENHRY, CDR2 SYGVKD. The CDR3 is 15 residues long. Overall study results and limits: After the peak T cell response, and only then, were repertoires sampled. Clonal diversity may have been underestimated in mostly white British donors. Nearly half of spike-specific TCRs reportedly go after variant regions that carry no mutations.

TCRdb's table, derived via immunoSEQ multiplex PCR, lists solely in-frame clones and lacks some. The sample has 100,000 or so clones; 70% to 90% are singletons. To note about this clone: Its matching antigen is unknown.

The sequenced sample was peripheral blood, obtained 28 days after the second AZD1222 dose. The rearrangement links TRBV10-3 to TRBJ1-5; weak D call: TRBD1 (5 bases). The TCR comes from an adult who received the AZD1222 COVID-19 vaccine. The CDR3 spells CAISVGGTGNQPQHF. The CDR3 nucleotides read TGTGCCATCAGTGTCGGGGGTACGGGCAATCAGCCCCAGCATTTT.